One T cell receptor beta chain is described in this entry. This entry comes from a study of PD-L1 blockade in urothelial cancer. Study information: The patients' atezolizumab therapy, 1,200 mg intravenously every 3 weeks, started in the mid-2010s. Bladder-origin urothelial cancer in males described about 90% of the 29 patients. Prior chemotherapy ranged from 0 to 3 regimens per patient. Typically, measured as a median, blood samples had about 140,000 T cells.

This sample's time point: pretreatment peripheral blood. The method was immunoSEQ multiplex PCR; TCRdb's version includes in-frame clones alone and lacks a portion of them. The sample includes more than 45,000 clones, 75% seen only once; the top ten take roughly 4%. The clonotype originates from a man aged 70-80 years with urothelial cancer. This specimen consisted of PBMCs, obtained around atezolizumab (anti-PD-L1) treatment.

The CDR3 sequence: CASSQGGVGEQYF. CDR3 DNA: TGTGCCAGCAGCCAGGGGGGAGTGGGCGAGCAGTACTTC. V gene TRBV16 combines with J gene TRBJ2-7, with D possibly being TRBD2 (6 bases). The CDR3 has 13 amino acids. The germline V gene encodes CDR1 KGHSY and CDR2 FQNENV. The V end was cut by 3 bases, the J end by 6 bases, with 12 bases between. Supplemented by reference TRBV16 and TRBJ2-7, the full variable domain reads GEEVAQTPKHLVRGEGQKAKLYCAPIKGHSYVFWYQQVLKNEFKFLISFQNENVFDETGMPKERFSAKCLPNSPCSLEIQATKLEDSAVYFCASSQGGVGEQYFGPGTRLTVT.